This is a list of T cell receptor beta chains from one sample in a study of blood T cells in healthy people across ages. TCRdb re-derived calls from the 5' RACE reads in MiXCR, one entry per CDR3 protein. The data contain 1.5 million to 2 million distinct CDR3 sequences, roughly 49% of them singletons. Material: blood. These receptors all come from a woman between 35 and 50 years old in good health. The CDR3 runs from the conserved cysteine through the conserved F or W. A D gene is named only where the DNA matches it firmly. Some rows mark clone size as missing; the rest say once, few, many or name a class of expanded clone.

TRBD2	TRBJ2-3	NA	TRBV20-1	TGCAGTGCTAGACCCCCCGGGACTAGCGGGCCGGGATTTACAGATACGCAGTATTTT	CSARPPGTSGPGFTDTQYF
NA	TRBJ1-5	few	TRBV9	TGTGCCAGCAGCGTAGAAGGGACCAATCAACCCCAGCATTTT	CASSVEGTNQPQHF
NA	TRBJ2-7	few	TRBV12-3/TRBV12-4	TGTGCCAGCAGTTTAATGAGGGGGGGCTTCGAGCAGTACTTC	CASSLMRGGFEQYF
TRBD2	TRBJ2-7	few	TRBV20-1	TGCAGTGCTAGATCCCTAGCGGGGGGGCCTCAAAACCAGTACTTC	CSARSLAGGPQNQYF
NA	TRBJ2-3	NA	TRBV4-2	TGTGCCAGCAGCCAAGATCAGGGCGGGGCCACGAACACAGATACGCAGTATTTT	CASSQDQGGATNTDTQYF
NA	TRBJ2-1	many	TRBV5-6	TGTGCCAGCAGCACAGGGGGGGGATCCTACAATGAGCAGTTCTTC	CASSTGGGSYNEQFF
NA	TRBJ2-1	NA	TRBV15	TGTGCCACCAGCAGAGATTGGGTAACAACGAGCCCCTACAATGAGCAGTTCTTC	CATSRDWVTTSPYNEQFF
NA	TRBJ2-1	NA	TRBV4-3	TGCGCCAGCAGCCGCATGGGACATATCACAATGGGTGAGCAGTTCTTC	CASSRMGHITMGEQFF
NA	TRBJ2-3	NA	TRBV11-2	TGTGCCAGCGGCCCGTCCTCTTATGGGGATACGCAGTATTTT	CASGPSSYGDTQYF
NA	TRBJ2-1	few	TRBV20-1	TGCAGTGCTCAGGTGGGGACACGCGGTCGCAATGAGCAGTTCTTC	CSAQVGTRGRNEQFF
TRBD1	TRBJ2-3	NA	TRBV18	TGTGCCAGCTCACTAAGGACAGGGGTTGGCACAGATACGCAGTATTTT	CASSLRTGVGTDTQYF
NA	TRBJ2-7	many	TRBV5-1	TGTGCCAGCAGCCGGGACGGGAGCTCCTACGAGCAGTACTTC	CASSRDGSSYEQYF
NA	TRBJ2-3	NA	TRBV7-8	TGTGCCAGCAGCGGGGAGATGCTCGGTACGCAGTATTTT	CASSGEMLGTQYF
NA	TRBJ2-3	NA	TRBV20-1	TGCAGTGCTAGAGCCCAAGGACTCCCTTCGGATACGCAGTATTTT	CSARAQGLPSDTQYF
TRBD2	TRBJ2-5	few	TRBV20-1	TGCAGTGCTAGAGGGGGGGGACTAGCGCAAGAGACCCAGTACTTC	CSARGGGLAQETQYF
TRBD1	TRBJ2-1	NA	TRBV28	TGTGCCAGCAGCCAGGACAGGGCGGTTGCCTACGAGCAGTTCTTC	CASSQDRAVAYEQFF
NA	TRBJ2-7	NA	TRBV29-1	TGCAGCGTTGAAGTCCCCGGACAGTCCTACGAGCAGTACTTC	CSVEVPGQSYEQYF
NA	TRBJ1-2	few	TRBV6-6	TGTGCCAGCAGTACCAGGGAGGGCGGCTACACCTTC	CASSTREGGYTF
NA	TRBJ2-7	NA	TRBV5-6	TGTGCCAGCAGCCTCTTCCAAGGATCCTACGAGCAGTACTTC	CASSLFQGSYEQYF
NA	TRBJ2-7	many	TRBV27	TGTGCCAGCAGCCGGACCCCCAGCAAAACCTTGTACGAGCAGTACTTC	CASSRTPSKTLYEQYF
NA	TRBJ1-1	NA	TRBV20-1	TGCAGTGCTAGAGTAGAAGGGACAAACACTGAAGCTTTCTTT	CSARVEGTNTEAFF
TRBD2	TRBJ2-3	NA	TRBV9	TGTGCCGGCAGCCCGATAGCGGGGAACGGTAGAGATACGCAGTATTTT	CAGSPIAGNGRDTQYF
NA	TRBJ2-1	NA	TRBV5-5	TGTGCCAGCAGCTTAGCTAGGAAGGACGGTGGGCCATACAATGAGCAGTTCTTC	CASSLARKDGGPYNEQFF
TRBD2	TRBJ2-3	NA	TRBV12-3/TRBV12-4	TGTGCCAGCAGTCCCGGACTAGCGGGGGACCTCACAGAGACGCAGTATTTT	CASSPGLAGDLTETQYF
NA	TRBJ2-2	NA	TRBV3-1	TGTGCCAGCAGCCAAGAAGCGCGGGGGCTCACCGGGGAGCTGTTTTTT	CASSQEARGLTGELFF
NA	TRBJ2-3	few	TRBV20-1	TGCAGTGCTTCTTCTAGTCGAGATACGCAGTATTTT	CSASSSRDTQYF
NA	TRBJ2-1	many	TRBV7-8	TGTGCCAGCAGCTTGGGTCCCAGCTACAATGAGCAGTTCTTC	CASSLGPSYNEQFF
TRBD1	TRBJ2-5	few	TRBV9	TGTGCCAGCAGCGCGGGACAGCCCCAAGAGACCCAGTACTTC	CASSAGQPQETQYF
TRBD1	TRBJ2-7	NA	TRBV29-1	TGCAGCGTTGCCGGGACAGAAGCTATGTACAATGAGCAGTACTTC	CSVAGTEAMYNEQYF
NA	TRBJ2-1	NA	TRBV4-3	TGCGCCAGCTGCCAAGATATGCGTGGTCACCTCAATGAGCAGTTCTTC	CASCQDMRGHLNEQFF
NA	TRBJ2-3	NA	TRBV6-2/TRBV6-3	TGTGCCAGCAGTTACGCGGGGCGGATTGATACGCAGTATTTT	CASSYAGRIDTQYF
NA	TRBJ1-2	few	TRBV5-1	TGCGCCAGCAGCTTCGACGGATACTCTAACTATGGCTACACCTTC	CASSFDGYSNYGYTF
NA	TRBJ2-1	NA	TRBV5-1	TGCGCCAGTTGGGCGGCTAGCTCCTACAATGAGCAGTTCTTC	CASWAASSYNEQFF
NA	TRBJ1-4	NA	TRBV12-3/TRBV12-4	TGTGCCAGCAGTTTGGTCGATGGAGAAAAACTGTTTTTT	CASSLVDGEKLFF
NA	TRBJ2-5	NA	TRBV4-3	TGCGCCCGCAGCCAAGATCGGGAAGAGACCCAGTACTTC	CARSQDREETQYF
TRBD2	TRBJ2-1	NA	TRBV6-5	TGTGCCAGCAGTTACCAGGGACTAGTCTTCAATGAGCAGTTCTTC	CASSYQGLVFNEQFF
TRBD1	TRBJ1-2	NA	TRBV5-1	TGCGCCAGCAGCTCAAGCATTACAAGGACAGGGGACGGCTACACCTTC	CASSSSITRTGDGYTF
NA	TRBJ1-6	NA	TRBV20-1	TGCAGTGCTAGAGGACAGGCCCTATCCAATTCACCCCTCCACTTT	CSARGQALSNSPLHF
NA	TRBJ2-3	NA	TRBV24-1	TGTGCCACCAGTGATTTGGATGGGGCAGGGGCGTCAGATACGCAGTATTTT	CATSDLDGAGASDTQYF
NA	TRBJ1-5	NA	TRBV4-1	TGCGCCAGCAGCCACCCTCACGGGGGGGCTGGGAATCAGCCCCAGCATTTT	CASSHPHGGAGNQPQHF
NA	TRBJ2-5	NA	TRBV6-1	TGTGCCAGCAGTTCGACCGTCGGGACCCAGTACTTC	CASSSTVGTQYF
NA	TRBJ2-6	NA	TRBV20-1	TGCAGTGCTGTCGTCTCTGGGGCCAACGTCCTGACTTTC	CSAVVSGANVLTF